These 23 T cell receptor beta chains were sequenced from one sample in a study of cytomegalovirus exposure and HLA in healthy donors. Use of 60 Vbeta and 13 Jbeta primers characterized the PCR. Here immunoSEQ multiplex PCR was the method, and the copy in TCRdb shows in-frame clones only, minus some. The sample lists about 130,000 clones; approximately 80% were seen once. Sequencing used PBMCs. The source is a young man in good health and CMV-seropositive.

The J gene is TRBJ2-1, the V gene TRBV27, with 7 nucleotides matching TRBD1. Looked up from germline, CDR1 is MNHEY and CDR2 is SMNVEV (reference sequence). There are 12 residues in the CDR3. After removal of 5 bases from V and 7 bases from J, the junction contained 2 bases not matched to a gene. In DNA form, the CDR3 reads TGTGCCAGCAGTAAGACAGGGAATGAGCAGTTCTTC. Amino acid sequence: CASSKTGNEQFF.

This clone was detected only once. The genes are TRBV29-1 and TRBJ2-5; D might be TRBD2 (5 bases). Trimming removed 7 bases from V and 1 base from J, with 19 bases in between. The CDR3 extends over 15 amino acids. CDR1 is SQVTM and CDR2 is ANQGSEA in the germline V gene. The CDR3 reads CSGGMGSSGQETQYF. CDR3 in DNA: TGCAGCGGTGGCATGGGGAGTTCAGGCCAAGAGACCCAGTACTTC.

The J gene is TRBJ1-1, the V gene TRBV6-5; D is ambiguous. Trimming shortened V by 8 bases and J by 3 bases, and 13 bases separated the two germline ends. Per germline, CDR1 MNHEY and CDR2 SVGAGI. This CDR3 contains 13 residues. CDR3 DNA sequence: TGTGCCAGCTCCACTCGGCGGTACACTGAAGCTTTCTTT. Its protein product is CASSTRRYTEAFF.

The chain combines TRBV30 with TRBJ2-7, with 9 bases that match TRBD1. The CDR3 consists of 14 residues. Trimming took 3 bases from V and 5 from J; bases not matched to a gene: 8. Germline V gene sequence: CDR1 GTSNPN, CDR2 SVGIG (reference sequence). The chain's CDR3 is CAWRAGQGVNEQYF. The CDR3 DNA reads TGTGCCTGGAGGGCGGGACAGGGCGTAAACGAGCAGTACTTC.

The CDR3: CASSRDTAYEQYF. CDR3 sequence (DNA): TGTGCCAGCAGTCGGGACACCGCCTACGAGCAGTACTTC. The chain uses TRBV28 and TRBJ2-7; tentatively, D is TRBD1 (6 bases). Trimming took off 5 bases at V and 2 bases at J, with 10 bases between the two ends. CDR1 is MDHEN and CDR2 is SYDVKM in the germline V gene. The CDR3 is made up of 13 amino acids.

The chain combines TRBV28 with TRBJ1-3, with no clear D. CDR3 size: 15 residues. The germline V gene has CDR1 MDHEN and CDR2 SYDVKM. V gave up 6 bases and J gave up 0 bases, with 12 bases separating them. Here the CDR3 DNA reads TGTGCCAGCAGGATACAGATCAACTCTGGAAACACCATATATTTT. Translated, it gives CASRIQINSGNTIYF.

The rearrangement uses TRBV4-1 and TRBJ2-7; TRBD2 aligns across 7 bases. The V gene's germline CDR1 is MGHRA and CDR2 YSYEKL. The ends lost 4 bases at V and 3 bases at J; junction bases unmatched: 15. This CDR3 is built from 17 residues. The CDR3 DNA follows: TGCGCCAGCAGCCCTAGCGGAGTAGCGGGCGGTGTCTACGAGCAGTACTTC. It is translated as CASSPSGVAGGVYEQYF.

The chain is built from TRBV6-1 and TRBJ1-6, with TRBD1 identical over 7 bases. This CDR3 spans 15 amino acids. The germline V gene encodes CDR1 MNHNS and CDR2 SASEGT. J gave up 6 bases and V 10 bases, and 12 bases lay outside the gene matches. CDR3 protein: CATAEAGTANSPLHF. CDR3 sequence (DNA): TGTGCCACCGCCGAGGCCGGGACAGCTAATTCACCCCTCCACTTT.

This chain connects TRBV28 to TRBJ1-6, with D possibly TRBD1 on 5 matching bases. The V and J ends lost 4 bases and 9 bases respectively, with 10 bases between them. The CDR3 sequence is 13 residues long. CDR1 and CDR2 (germline): MDHEN, SYDVKM. The CDR3 DNA reads TGTGCCAGCAGTTCCGACCAGGGTTCACCCCTCCACTTT. Translation gives CASSSDQGSPLHF.

In DNA, the CDR3 is TGTGCCAGCAGCGCTTCGGGTACATTACTTACCTACGAGCAGTACTTC. It specifies CASSASGTLLTYEQYF. This chain joins TRBV9 and TRBJ2-7; D not resolved. Trimming stripped 3 bases from V and 2 bases from J, with 18 bases between. The CDR3 covers 16 residues. Germline V lookup: CDR1 SGDLS, CDR2 YYNGEE.

As to this clone: A read error may account for a junction end that differs from germline. The CDR3 region is CASSLAAGTDTQYF. The CDR3 bases are TGTGCCAGCAGTTTAGCAGCGGGCACAGATACGCAGTATTTT. The chain couples TRBV11-3 to TRBJ2-3, with TRBD2 as a possible D gene (5 bases). The CDR3 consists of 14 residues. Germline loops: CDR1 SGHNT, CDR2 YENEEA.

The rearrangement links TRBV2 to TRBJ1-2, with D perhaps TRBD1 (5 bases). The CDR3 covers 12 residues. V lost 8 bases and J 4 bases, leaving 11 bases between the germline ends. CDR1 SNHLY and CDR2 FYNNEI come from the germline V gene. The CDR3 DNA is TGTGCCAGCGTTCCCGGGGGCTATGGCTACACCTTC. Translated, it gives CASVPGGYGYTF.

With regard to this clone: A read error may account for a junction end that differs from germline. This chain links TRBV5-1 with TRBJ1-2; 8 nucleotides agree with TRBD1. CDR3 size: 14 residues. Germline CDR1 and CDR2: SGHRS and YFSETQ. The CDR3, as DNA: TGCGCCAGCAGCTTAACAGGGGGGCGCGACCCGACTTCCTTC. Its translation is CASSLTGGRDPTSF. Full variable domain (missing parts from reference TRBV5-1 and TRBJ1-2): KAGVTQTPRYLIKTRGQQVTLSCSPISGHRSVSWYQQTPGQGLQFLFEYFSETQRNKGNFPGRFSGRQFSNSRSEMNVSTLELGDSALYLCASSLTGGRDPTSFGSGTRLTVV.

This clone was observed a few times. V is TRBV25-1 and J is TRBJ2-4, with 12 bases identical to TRBD1. The CDR3 length is 16 residues. Germline loops: CDR1 MGHDK, CDR2 SYGVNS. V shed 8 bases, J shed 9 bases, and the junction held 14 bases outside the gene matches. Here the CDR3 reads CASEPPGQGAGSIQYF. CDR3 in DNA: TGTGCCAGCGAACCTCCGGGACAGGGGGCCGGGAGCATTCAGTACTTC.

The chain carries TRBV7-9 and TRBJ2-1; 8 nucleotides match TRBD2. The CDR3 totals 17 residues. V lost 5 bases and J lost 6; bases outside the gene matches: 15. Germline V lookup: CDR1 SEHNR, CDR2 FQNEAQ (reference sequence). The CDR3 region has the DNA TGTGCCAGCAGCCCTCGGCGGGGAGCGGGGGCCCTCAATGAGCAGTTCTTC. Its protein product is CASSPRRGAGALNEQFF.

This clone came up a few times. The chain is built from TRBV7-8 and TRBJ1-1; no clear D. Looked up from germline, CDR1 is SGHVS and CDR2 is FQNEAQ. The CDR3 consists of 14 residues. V was pared by 0 bases and J by 1 base, with 6 bases between. Here the CDR3 reads CASSLAAGNTEAFF. DNA for the CDR3: TGTGCCAGCAGCTTAGCAGCAGGGAACACTGAAGCTTTCTTT.

This sequence joins TRBV4-1 and TRBJ2-6; 8 nucleotides align to TRBD2. V shed 4 bases and J 4 bases; nucleotides not matched to a gene: 12. The V gene's germline CDR1 is MGHRA and CDR2 YSYEKL. The CDR3 has 18 residues. CDR3 in DNA: TGCGCCAGCAGCCCCGGCGGGAGGACGGGGAAGGGGGCCAACGTCCTGACTTTC. Translating it yields CASSPGGRTGKGANVLTF.

V gene TRBV27 combines with J gene TRBJ2-1, with 9 bases lining up with TRBD1. The CDR3 sequence is 15 residues long. Germline values: CDR1 MNHEY, CDR2 SMNVEV (reference sequence). Trimming at V came to 5 bases and at J to 5 bases, leaving 7 bases not matched to a gene. CDR3 sequence (DNA): TGTGCCAGCAGTATAGTACAGGGGGCGAACAATGAGCAGTTCTTC. It encodes CASSIVQGANNEQFF.

The count of this clone is one. The chain combines TRBV2 with TRBJ1-6, with TRBD1 matching 8 bases. The CDR3 has 13 amino acids. Losses at the gene ends were 7 bases for V and 9 bases for J; bases not matched to a gene: 5. Germline V gene data show CDR1 as SNHLY and CDR2 as FYNNEI. The CDR3 DNA reads TGTGCCAGCACGGGACAGGCTAGTTCACCCCTCCACTTT. This codes for CASTGQASSPLHF.

This chain links TRBV6-1 with TRBJ1-2; 9 bases are a match to TRBD1. Germline V gene lookup returns CDR1 MNHNS and CDR2 SASEGT. This CDR3 spans 14 amino acids. With 7 bases clipped from V and 5 bases from J, the junction kept 8 bases outside the gene matches. Here the CDR3 reads CASIRTGAGYGYTF. As DNA, the CDR3 is TGTGCCAGCATTAGGACAGGGGCGGGATATGGCTACACCTTC.

The chain couples TRBV9 to TRBJ1-2; 10 bases line up with TRBD1. The CDR3 totals 17 residues. In germline, CDR1 is SGDLS, CDR2 YYNGEE. The V segment lost 3 bases and the J segment 0 bases; nucleotides outside the gene matches: 8. CDR3 loop: CASSGPGQGTTNYGYTF. Here the CDR3 DNA reads TGTGCCAGCAGCGGTCCGGGACAGGGGACCACTAACTATGGCTACACCTTC.

V usage is TRBV19 and J usage is TRBJ1-3, with TRBD1 as a possible D gene (5 bases). The CDR3 contains 14 residues. Trimming took off 3 bases at V and 3 bases at J, with 9 bases between the two ends. CDR1 is LNHDA, CDR2 SQIVND, per germline (reference sequence). The CDR3 loop reads CASSIGGRGNTIYF. In DNA, the CDR3 is TGTGCCAGTAGTATCGGGGGACGTGGAAACACCATATATTTT.

The table lists this clone with a count of one. One junction end disagrees with the germline gene, perhaps due to a read error. This specimen includes other DNA sequences encoding the same CDR3. This chain links TRBV9 with TRBJ1-1, with D maybe TRBD1 (6 bases). The CDR3 is 15 residues long. In germline, CDR1 is SGDLS, CDR2 YYNGEE. In DNA, the CDR3 is TGTGCCAGCAGCGTAGATAGGGGGGGAGTCACTGAGGCTTTCTTT. Its protein product is CASSVDRGGVTEAFF.